This T cell receptor (beta chain) was found in a study of untreated major depressive disorder. Study conclusions and caveats: A comparatively small sample limits the generalizability of these findings.

Participants were all of European descent. The CDR3 loop spans 18 amino acids. V dropped 6 bases and J dropped 5; count of bases not matched to a gene: 16. The germline V gene has CDR1 SNHLY and CDR2 FYNNEI. Profiled with immunoSEQ multiplex PCR; TCRdb holds only in-frame clones, not every one. The sample has nearly 20,000 clones, about 85% seen once; the top ten hold 0.82%. As to this clone: What it binds is unknown.

This TCR derives from a woman aged 25 to 39 in good health. Sequenced: CD4+ T cells from PBMCs. The chain recombines TRBV2 with TRBJ2-1; 10 positions agree with TRBD2. The chain's CDR3 is CASSGLAERGVGDNEQFF. CDR3 sequence (DNA): TGTGCCAGCAGCGGACTAGCGGAACGTGGGGTGGGGGACAATGAGCAGTTCTTC.